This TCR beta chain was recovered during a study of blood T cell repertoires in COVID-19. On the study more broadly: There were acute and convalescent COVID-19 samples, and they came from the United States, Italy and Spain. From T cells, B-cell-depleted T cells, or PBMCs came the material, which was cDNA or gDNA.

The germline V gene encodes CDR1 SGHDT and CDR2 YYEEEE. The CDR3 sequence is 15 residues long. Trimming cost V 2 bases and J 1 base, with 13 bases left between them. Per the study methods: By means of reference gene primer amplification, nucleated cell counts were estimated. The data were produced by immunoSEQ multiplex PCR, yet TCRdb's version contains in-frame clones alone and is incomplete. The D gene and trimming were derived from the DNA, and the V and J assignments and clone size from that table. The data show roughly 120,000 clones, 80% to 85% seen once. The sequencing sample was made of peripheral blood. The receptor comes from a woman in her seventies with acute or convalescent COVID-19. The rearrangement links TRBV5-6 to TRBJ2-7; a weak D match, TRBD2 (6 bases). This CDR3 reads CASSLTSTYSYEQYF. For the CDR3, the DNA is TGTGCCAGCAGCTTAACTAGCACCTATTCCTACGAGCAGTACTTC.